The rows below give T cell receptor beta chains drawn from one sample of a study of monozygotic twins with inflammatory bowel disease. For each CDR3 protein, TCRdb gives one entry from its re-call of the 5' RACE reads, without DNA. The sample is made up of around 450,000 distinct CDR3 sequences, and the top ten hold roughly 2.2% of it. Sample: blood. The receptors stem from a human donor with ulcerative colitis or Crohn's disease, or a healthy co-twin of an affected twin (not recorded which). Both conserved end residues are part of each CDR3.

TRBV6-6	TRBJ1-4	CASARGEKLFF
TRBV7-2	TRBJ2-5	CASSFFTTETQYF
TRBV5-1	TRBJ1-1	CASSPEFRGRNTEAFF
TRBV24-1	TRBJ2-3	CATSRRGGSTDTQYF
TRBV2	TRBJ1-1	CASSVGPGRNTEAFF
TRBV9	TRBJ2-6	CASSPGQGSGANVLTF
TRBV7-2	TRBJ2-3	CASSFGRGIDTQYF
TRBV29-1	TRBJ2-5	CSVADIGLAGRETQYF
TRBV15	TRBJ2-4	CATGGAQRGIQYF
TRBV20-1	TRBJ2-3	CSASGGRFTDTQYF
TRBV4-2	TRBJ2-1	CASSPTQGFYNEQFF
TRBV5-1	TRBJ2-2	CASSLAGPTGELFF
TRBV4-2	TRBJ2-7	CASSQEQGNWLYEQYF
TRBV19	TRBJ1-5	CASSISLHQPQHF
TRBV20-1	TRBJ1-6	CSASPPQGHNSPLHF
TRBV19	TRBJ2-1	CASSRDSTTSNEQFF
TRBV11-2	TRBJ2-1	CASTPETGGNEQFF
TRBV30	TRBJ1-5	CAWSIGRGRQPQHF
TRBV28	TRBJ1-3	CASSSLGNPGNTIYF
TRBV10-3	TRBJ1-1	CAIRGQLNTEAFF
TRBV12-3/TRBV12-4	TRBJ2-2	CASSLARGSGPPGELFF
TRBV7-9	TRBJ2-1	CASSTGGIGNEQFF
TRBV5-1	TRBJ2-1	CASSPNPGQGALSYNEQFF
TRBV20-1	TRBJ2-7	CSAREQPPGGYEQYF
TRBV9	TRBJ2-1	CVSSAHSGALSYNEQFF
TRBV12-3/TRBV12-4	TRBJ1-3	CASRFRGASGNTIYF
TRBV10-3	TRBJ2-5	CAISVAGEETQYF
TRBV7-9	TRBJ1-1	CASSQPGQRFINTEAFF
TRBV20-1	TRBJ2-7	CSRRASGPDGTLAQQYF
TRBV12-3/TRBV12-4	TRBJ1-2	CASSLAGGYGYTF
TRBV11-2	TRBJ1-1	CASSLEALLNTEAFF
TRBV27	TRBJ1-1	CASSSYMTGTANTEAFF
TRBV20-1	TRBJ1-2	CSASLRQFNYGYTF
TRBV20-1	TRBJ2-5	CSAPRGGYQETQYF
TRBV27	TRBJ2-7	CASSTGQLDPEQYF
TRBV19	TRBJ2-2	CASPDRYTGELFF
TRBV20-1	TRBJ1-3	CSATGPMAGNTIYF
TRBV11-2	TRBJ2-5	CASSSIKRVETQYF
TRBV5-1	TRBJ1-2	CASSELGNYGYTF
TRBV20-1	TRBJ2-1	CSAIAASGGAVLFF
TRBV12-3/TRBV12-4	TRBJ2-1	CASSAGGVSYNEQFF
TRBV7-9	TRBJ1-1	CASNSPLGGLNTEAFF
TRBV20-1	TRBJ2-1	CSARGSSGPYNEQFF
TRBV18	TRBJ2-1	CASSPGTGLYNEQFF
TRBV15	TRBJ2-4	CATSRDPPRQGSTLAKNIQYF
TRBV7-2	TRBJ2-5	CASSPRSGSAETQYF
TRBV4-1	TRBJ1-3	CASSLYQWAGNTIYF
TRBV20-1	TRBJ2-5	CSVNRPGGTQETQYF
TRBV6-1	TRBJ1-5	CASSDSGGANQPQHF
TRBV20-1	TRBJ2-7	CSARDPVGSGVSSYEQYF
TRBV12-3/TRBV12-4	TRBJ1-2	CASVTGTNYGYTF
TRBV11-2	TRBJ2-5	CASSSRTGLGETQYF
TRBV2	TRBJ1-1	CASFDQGGTEAFF
TRBV7-2	TRBJ2-5	CASSLNGQGASETQYF
TRBV19	TRBJ2-2	CASTLRHLQTTGELFF
TRBV5-1	TRBJ2-1	CASSLGTGLGEQFF
TRBV5-5	TRBJ2-1	CASNPRTGGLYNEQFF
TRBV12-3/TRBV12-4	TRBJ1-2	CASSLQGWRGGYTF